This T cell receptor (beta chain) was recorded in a study of blood T cell repertoires in COVID-19. V lost 4 bases, J lost 6 bases, and 6 bases stayed unmatched. CDR1 is SNHLY and CDR2 is FYNNEI in the germline V gene. The CDR3 consists of 15 residues. Clones were read by immunoSEQ multiplex PCR, and TCRdb kept only the in-frame ones, dropping some. The sample carries about 190,000 clones, 85% to 90% recorded once. This sequence joins TRBV2 and TRBJ1-4; 9 nucleotides agree with TRBD1. The receptor was isolated from a human donor in a cohort sampled during active COVID-19. The sample comprised peripheral blood. The CDR3 DNA reads TGTGCCAGCAGTGGCCTGACAGGGGGATATGAAAAACTGTTTTTT. Protein sequence: CASSGLTGGYEKLFF.